Described below is a single TCR beta chain sequence and its context. Its antigen remains unidentified. The data were taken from a study of tumor-infiltrating lymphocytes in localized non-small cell lung cancer. Study-wide findings and caveats: Immunotypes IM1 and IM2 had similar TCR-derived T-cell fractions.

Between the trimmed V and J ends, which lost 9 bases and 2 bases, there was a span of 20 bases. The CDR3 contains 15 residues. Germline loops: CDR1 MNHEY, CDR2 SMNVEV (reference sequence). Method: immunoSEQ multiplex PCR; TCRdb's copy keeps in-frame clones and lacks some. The table shows thousands of clones, with about three fifths occurring only once. This receptor was identified in a human donor with non-small cell lung cancer. Sequencing input: uninvolved lung tissue not adjacent to the tumor. This chain links TRBV27 with TRBJ2-7, with D unclear. CDR3 residues: CASRRDMTLTYEQYF. Here the CDR3 DNA reads TGTGCCAGTAGAAGAGACATGACCCTGACCTACGAGCAGTACTTC.